One and the same sample provided the 7 T cell receptor beta chains below, sequenced in a study of CD8 T cell repertoires and HIV-1 epitope variants. The antigens these receptors bind are not known. Using immunoSEQ multiplex PCR, the repertoire was profiled, and TCRdb retains in-frame clones only, with some absent. The sample consists of 5,800 or so clones, 50% to 80% of them appearing once. The sample comprised cultured CD8+ T cells derived from PBMCs. All receptors derive from a male donor with HIV.

The chain combines TRBV15 with TRBJ2-7, with TRBD2 matching 9 bases. V lost 1 base to trimming and J lost 2 bases; unmatched junction nucleotides: 9. The germline V gene encodes CDR1 LNHNV and CDR2 YYDKDF (reference sequence). The CDR3 has 17 amino acids. The DNA of the CDR3 is TGTGCCACCAGCAGAGCGGGGGTAGCGGGAGACGCCTACGAGCAGTACTTC. Protein: CATSRAGVAGDAYEQYF.

The rearrangement uses TRBV7-6 and TRBJ1-2, with 8 nucleotides matching TRBD1. The ends lost 1 base at V and 4 bases at J; junction bases unmatched: 5. The length of the CDR3 is 15 residues. The germline V gene encodes CDR1 SGHVS and CDR2 FNYEAQ. The CDR3 loop is CASSLGPGTGYGYTF. The DNA for the CDR3 is TGTGCCAGCAGCTTAGGTCCAGGGACAGGCTATGGCTACACCTTC.

This clone was counted once. The CDR3 DNA follows: TGTGCCAGCAAACCACAGGGGGCTGTCCAGCCCCAGCATTTT. This translates into CASKPQGAVQPQHF. The chain joins TRBV6-5 to TRBJ1-5; 9 bases agree with TRBD1. Per germline, CDR1 MNHEY and CDR2 SVGAGI. V dropped 7 bases and J dropped 7; count of bases not matched to a gene: 8. The CDR3 loop spans 14 amino acids.

The chain is built from TRBV6-6 and TRBJ1-2; 9 bases align to TRBD1. Germline assignment: CDR1 MNHNY and CDR2 SVGAGI (reference sequence). The ends lost 4 bases at V and 5 bases at J; junction bases unmatched: 5. The CDR3 contains 14 residues. CDR3 sequence reads: CASSSQTGGYGYTF. The DNA of the CDR3 is TGTGCCAGCAGTTCCCAGACAGGGGGATATGGCTACACCTTC.

The V gene is TRBV6-5, the J gene TRBJ2-7; D gene unclear. Germline CDR1 is MNHEY and CDR2 is SVGAGI. This CDR3 has 10 amino acids. The V and J ends lost 10 bases and 5 bases respectively, with 9 bases between them. CDR3 bases: TGTGCCACTGGGGTCCACGAGCAGTACTTC. Its translation: CATGVHEQYF.

This clone came up once. The chain is built from TRBV6-4 and TRBJ2-3; D call uncertain. From germline, CDR1 is MRHNA and CDR2 SNTAGT. The ends were cut back, 5 bases at V and 4 bases at J, with 13 bases in the middle. The CDR3 runs 14 residues. The CDR3 coding sequence is TGTGCCAGCAGTAAGGGCGGTACCGCAGATACGCAGTATTTT. This sequence encodes CASSKGGTADTQYF.

The table lists this clone with a few counts. V gene TRBV19 combines with J gene TRBJ2-2, with D perhaps given as TRBD1 or TRBD2 (5 bases each). Germline CDR1 reads LNHDA; CDR2 reads SQIVND (reference sequence). The CDR3 sequence is 13 residues long. Trimming removed 8 bases at V and 3 bases at J, with 10 bases between. The chain's CDR3 is CASGWGYTGELFF. The CDR3 bases are TGTGCCAGTGGGTGGGGGTACACCGGGGAGCTGTTTTTT.